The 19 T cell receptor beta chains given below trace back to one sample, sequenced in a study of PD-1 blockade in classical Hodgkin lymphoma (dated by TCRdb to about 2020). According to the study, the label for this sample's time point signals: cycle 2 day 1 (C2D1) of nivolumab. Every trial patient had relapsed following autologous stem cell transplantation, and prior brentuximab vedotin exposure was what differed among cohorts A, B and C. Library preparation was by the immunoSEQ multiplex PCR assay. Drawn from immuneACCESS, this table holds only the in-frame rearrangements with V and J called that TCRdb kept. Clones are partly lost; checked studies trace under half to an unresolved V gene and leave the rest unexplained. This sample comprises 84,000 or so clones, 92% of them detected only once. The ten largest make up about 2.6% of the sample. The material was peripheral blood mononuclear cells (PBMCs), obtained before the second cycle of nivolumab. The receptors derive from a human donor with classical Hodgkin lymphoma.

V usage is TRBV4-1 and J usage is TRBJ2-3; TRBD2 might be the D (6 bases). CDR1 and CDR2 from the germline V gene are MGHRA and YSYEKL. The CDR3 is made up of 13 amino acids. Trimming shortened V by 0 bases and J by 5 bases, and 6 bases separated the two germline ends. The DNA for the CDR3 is TGCGCCAGCAGCCAAGAGGGGGGAGATACGCAGTATTTT. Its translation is CASSQEGGDTQYF.

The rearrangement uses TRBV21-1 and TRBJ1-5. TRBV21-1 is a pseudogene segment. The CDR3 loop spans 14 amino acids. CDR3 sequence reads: CASSKAFSNQPQHF. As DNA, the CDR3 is TGTGCCAGCAGCAAAGCCTTTAGCAATCAGCCCCAGCATTTT.

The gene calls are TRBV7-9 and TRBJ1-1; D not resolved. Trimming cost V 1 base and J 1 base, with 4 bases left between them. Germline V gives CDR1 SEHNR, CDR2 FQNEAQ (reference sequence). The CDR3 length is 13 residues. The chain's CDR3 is CASSLGQNTEAFF. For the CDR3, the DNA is TGTGCCAGCAGCTTAGGACAGAACACTGAAGCTTTCTTT.

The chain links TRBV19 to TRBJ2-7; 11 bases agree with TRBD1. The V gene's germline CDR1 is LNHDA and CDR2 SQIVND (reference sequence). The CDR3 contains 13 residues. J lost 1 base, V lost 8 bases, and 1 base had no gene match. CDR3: CASGTGGSYEQYF. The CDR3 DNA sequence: TGTGCCAGTGGGACAGGGGGGTCCTACGAGCAGTACTTC.

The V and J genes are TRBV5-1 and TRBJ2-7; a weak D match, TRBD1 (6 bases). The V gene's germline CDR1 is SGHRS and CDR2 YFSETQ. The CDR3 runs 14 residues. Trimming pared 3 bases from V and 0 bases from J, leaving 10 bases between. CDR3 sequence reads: CASSSDRFSYEQYF. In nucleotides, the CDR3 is TGCGCCAGCAGCTCCGACAGGTTCTCCTACGAGCAGTACTTC.

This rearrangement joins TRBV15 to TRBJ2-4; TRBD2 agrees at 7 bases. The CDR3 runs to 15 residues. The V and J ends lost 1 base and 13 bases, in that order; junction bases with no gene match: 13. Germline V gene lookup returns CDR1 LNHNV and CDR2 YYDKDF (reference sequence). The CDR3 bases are TGTGCCACCAGCAGAGCGGGGGGTAGCTGGGGAAACCAGTACTTC. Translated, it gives CATSRAGGSWGNQYF.

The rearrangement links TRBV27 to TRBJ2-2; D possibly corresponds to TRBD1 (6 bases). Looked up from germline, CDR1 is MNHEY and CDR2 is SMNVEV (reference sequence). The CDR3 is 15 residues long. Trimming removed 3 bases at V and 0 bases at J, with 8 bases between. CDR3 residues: CASSLAGANTGELFF. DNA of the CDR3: TGTGCCAGCAGTTTGGCAGGGGCGAACACCGGGGAGCTGTTTTTT.

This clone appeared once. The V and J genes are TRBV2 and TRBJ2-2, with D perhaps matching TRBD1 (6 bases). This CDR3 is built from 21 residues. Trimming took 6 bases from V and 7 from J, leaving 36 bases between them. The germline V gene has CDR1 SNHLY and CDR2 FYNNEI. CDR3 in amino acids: CASRELWQGRGRAPVSGELFF. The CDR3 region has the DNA TGTGCCAGCAGGGAACTATGGCAGGGGCGAGGGCGGGCACCGGTTAGCGGGGAGCTGTTTTTT.

The CDR3 DNA reads as TGTGCCAGCAGCTTTCAATGGAGCGGGAACTACGAGCAGTACTTC. As protein: CASSFQWSGNYEQYF. The gene calls are TRBV7-3 and TRBJ2-7, with 7 bases matching TRBD2. J gave up 3 bases and V 3 bases, and 8 bases lay outside the gene matches. Germline CDR1 is SGHTA and CDR2 is FQGTGA. The CDR3 loop spans 15 amino acids. Full variable domain (remainder filled in from reference TRBV7-3 and TRBJ2-7): GAGVSQTPSNKVTEKGKYVELRCDPISGHTALYWYRQSLGQGPEFLIYFQGTGAADDSGLPNDRFFAVRPEGSVSTLKIQRTERGDSAVYLCASSFQWSGNYEQYFGPGTRLTVT.

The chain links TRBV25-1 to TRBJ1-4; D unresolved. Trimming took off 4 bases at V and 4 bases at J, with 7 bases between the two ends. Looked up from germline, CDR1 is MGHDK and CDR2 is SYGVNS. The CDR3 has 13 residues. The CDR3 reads CASSGKINEKLFF. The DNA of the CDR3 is TGTGCCAGCAGTGGGAAGATTAATGAAAAACTGTTTTTT.

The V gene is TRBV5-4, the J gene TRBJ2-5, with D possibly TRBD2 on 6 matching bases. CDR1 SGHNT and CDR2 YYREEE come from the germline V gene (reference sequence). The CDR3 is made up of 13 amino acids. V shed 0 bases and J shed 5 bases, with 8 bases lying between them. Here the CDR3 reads CASSLGGRETQYF. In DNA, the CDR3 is TGTGCCAGCAGCTTGGGTGGGAGGGAGACCCAGTACTTC.

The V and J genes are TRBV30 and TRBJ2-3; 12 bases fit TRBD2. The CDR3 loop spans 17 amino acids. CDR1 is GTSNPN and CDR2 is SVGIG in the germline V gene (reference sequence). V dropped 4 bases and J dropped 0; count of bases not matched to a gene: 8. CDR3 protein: CAWTGLAGQASTDTQYF. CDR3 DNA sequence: TGTGCCTGGACAGGACTAGCGGGGCAAGCCAGCACAGATACGCAGTATTTT.

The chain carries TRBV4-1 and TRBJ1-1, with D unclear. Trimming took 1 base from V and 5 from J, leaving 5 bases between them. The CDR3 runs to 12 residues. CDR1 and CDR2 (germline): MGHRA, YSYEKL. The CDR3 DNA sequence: TGCGCCAGCAGCCAAGGTACGACTGAAGCTTTCTTT. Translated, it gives CASSQGTTEAFF.

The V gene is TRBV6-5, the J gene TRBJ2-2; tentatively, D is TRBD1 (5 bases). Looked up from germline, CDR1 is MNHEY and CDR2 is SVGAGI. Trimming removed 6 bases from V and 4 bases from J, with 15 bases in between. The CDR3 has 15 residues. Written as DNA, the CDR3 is TGTGCCAGCAGATTAAGGGGATCGGGCACCGGGGAGCTGTTTTTT. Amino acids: CASRLRGSGTGELFF.

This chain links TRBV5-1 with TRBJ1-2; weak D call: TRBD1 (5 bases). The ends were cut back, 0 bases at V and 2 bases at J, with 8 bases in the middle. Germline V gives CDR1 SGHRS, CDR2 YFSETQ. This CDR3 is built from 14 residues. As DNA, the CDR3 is TGCGCCAGCAGCTTGGGACAGAGAAACTATGGCTACACCTTC. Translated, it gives CASSLGQRNYGYTF.

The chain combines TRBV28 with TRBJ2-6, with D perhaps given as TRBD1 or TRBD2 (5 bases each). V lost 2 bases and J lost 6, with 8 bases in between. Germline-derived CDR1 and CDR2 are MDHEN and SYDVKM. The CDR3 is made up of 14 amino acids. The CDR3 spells CASSLTGLANVLTF. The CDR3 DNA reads TGTGCCAGCAGTTTAACGGGGCTGGCCAACGTCCTGACTTTC.

The CDR3 spells CASSLPTGGLKETQYF. CDR3 nucleotides: TGTGCCAGCAGCTTACCAACCGGGGGTCTGAAAGAGACCCAGTACTTC. This chain links TRBV7-9 with TRBJ2-5, with a weak D call TRBD2 (6 bases). Germline-derived CDR1 and CDR2 are SEHNR and FQNEAQ (reference sequence). Deletions cut 2 bases from V and 3 bases from J, with 16 bases between. CDR3 size: 16 residues.

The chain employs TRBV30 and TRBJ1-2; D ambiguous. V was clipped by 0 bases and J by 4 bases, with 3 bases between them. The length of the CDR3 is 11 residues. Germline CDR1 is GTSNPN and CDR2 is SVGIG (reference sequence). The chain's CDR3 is CAWSVSYGYTF. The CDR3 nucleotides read TGTGCCTGGAGTGTGAGCTATGGCTACACCTTC.

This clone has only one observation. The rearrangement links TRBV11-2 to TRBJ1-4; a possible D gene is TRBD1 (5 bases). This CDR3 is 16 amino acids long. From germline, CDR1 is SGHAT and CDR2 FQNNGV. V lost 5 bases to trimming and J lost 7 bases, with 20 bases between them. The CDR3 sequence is CASSRKTAGGGEKLFF. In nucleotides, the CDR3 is TGTGCCAGCAGCCGGAAGACGGCGGGGGGTGGTGAAAAACTGTTTTTT.